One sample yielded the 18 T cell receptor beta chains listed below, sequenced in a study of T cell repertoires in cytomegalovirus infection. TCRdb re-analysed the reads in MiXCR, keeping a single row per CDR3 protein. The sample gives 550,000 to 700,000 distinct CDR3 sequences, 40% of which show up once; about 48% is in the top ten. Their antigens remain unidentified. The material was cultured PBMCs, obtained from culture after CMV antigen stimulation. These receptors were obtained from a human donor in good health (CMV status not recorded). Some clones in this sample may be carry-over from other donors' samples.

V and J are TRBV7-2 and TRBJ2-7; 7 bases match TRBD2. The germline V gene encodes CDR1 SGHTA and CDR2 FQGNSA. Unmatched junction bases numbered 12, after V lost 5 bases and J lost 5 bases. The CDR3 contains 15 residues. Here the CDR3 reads CASSPKRESSDEQYF. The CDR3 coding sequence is TGTGCCAGCAGCCCCAAGCGGGAAAGTTCGGACGAGCAGTACTTC. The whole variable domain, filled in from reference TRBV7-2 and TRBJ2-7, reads GAGVSQSPSNKVTEKGKDVELRCDPISGHTALYWYRQSLGQGLEFLIYFQGNSAPDKSGLPSDRFSAERTGGSVSTLTIQRTQQEDSAVYLCASSPKRESSDEQYFGPGTRLTVT.

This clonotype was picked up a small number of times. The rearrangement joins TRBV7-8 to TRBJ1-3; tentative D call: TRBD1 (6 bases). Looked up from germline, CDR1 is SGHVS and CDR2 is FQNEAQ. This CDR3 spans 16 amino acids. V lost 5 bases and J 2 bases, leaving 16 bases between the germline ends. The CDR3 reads CASSMEDSWTGNTIYF. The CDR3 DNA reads TGTGCCAGCAGCATGGAGGACAGTTGGACTGGAAACACCATATATTTT.

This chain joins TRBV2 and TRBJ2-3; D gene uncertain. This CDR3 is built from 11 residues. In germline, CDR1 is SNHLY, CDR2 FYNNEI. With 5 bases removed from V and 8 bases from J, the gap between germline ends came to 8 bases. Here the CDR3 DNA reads TGTGCCAGCAGTTTGTCGTTTACGCAGTATTTT. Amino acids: CASSLSFTQYF.

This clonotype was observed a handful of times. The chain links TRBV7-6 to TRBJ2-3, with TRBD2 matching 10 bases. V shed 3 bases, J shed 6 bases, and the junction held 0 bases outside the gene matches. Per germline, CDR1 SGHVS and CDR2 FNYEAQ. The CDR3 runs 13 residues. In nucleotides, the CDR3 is TGTGCCAGCAGCTTTAGCGGGGGGGATACGCAGTATTTT. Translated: CASSFSGGDTQYF.

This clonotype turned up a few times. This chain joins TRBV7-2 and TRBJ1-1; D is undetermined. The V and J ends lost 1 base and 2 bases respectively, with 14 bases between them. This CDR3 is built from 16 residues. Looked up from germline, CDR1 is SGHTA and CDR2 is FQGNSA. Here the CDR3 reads CASSLESFGLNTEAFF. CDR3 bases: TGTGCCAGCAGCTTAGAATCCTTCGGACTAAACACTGAAGCTTTCTTT.

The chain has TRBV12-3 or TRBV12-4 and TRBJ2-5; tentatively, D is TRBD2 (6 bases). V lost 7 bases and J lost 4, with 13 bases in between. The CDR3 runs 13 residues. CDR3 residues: CASTGSTRETQYF. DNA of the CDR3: TGTGCCAGCACCGGGAGCACCAGAGAGACCCAGTACTTC.

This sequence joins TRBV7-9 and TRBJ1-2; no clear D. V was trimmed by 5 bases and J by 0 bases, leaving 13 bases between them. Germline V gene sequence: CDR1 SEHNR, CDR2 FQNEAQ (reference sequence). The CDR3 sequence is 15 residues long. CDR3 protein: CASSGLSLTNYGYTF. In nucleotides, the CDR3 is TGTGCCAGCAGCGGGTTGAGCCTGACTAACTATGGCTACACCTTC.

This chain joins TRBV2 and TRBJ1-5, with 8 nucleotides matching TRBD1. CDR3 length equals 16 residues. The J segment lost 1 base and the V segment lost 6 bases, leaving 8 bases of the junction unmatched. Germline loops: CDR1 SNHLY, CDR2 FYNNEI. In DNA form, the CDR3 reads TGTGCCAGCAGCGGACAGGGTAGGGGAAGCAATCAGCCCCAGCATTTT. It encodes CASSGQGRGSNQPQHF.

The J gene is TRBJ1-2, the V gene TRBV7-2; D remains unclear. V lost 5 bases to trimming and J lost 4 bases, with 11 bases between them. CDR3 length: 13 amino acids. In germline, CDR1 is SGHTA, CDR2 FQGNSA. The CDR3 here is CASSRGPRYGYTF. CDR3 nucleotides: TGTGCCAGCAGCCGCGGGCCCCGCTATGGCTACACCTTC.

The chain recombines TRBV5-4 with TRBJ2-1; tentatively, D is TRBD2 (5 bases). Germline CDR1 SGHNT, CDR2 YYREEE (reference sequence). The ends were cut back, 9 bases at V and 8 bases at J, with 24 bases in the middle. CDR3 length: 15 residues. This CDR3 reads CATTSIGEPLDEQFF. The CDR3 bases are TGTGCCACCACTTCAATTGGGGAGCCCTTGGATGAGCAGTTCTTC.

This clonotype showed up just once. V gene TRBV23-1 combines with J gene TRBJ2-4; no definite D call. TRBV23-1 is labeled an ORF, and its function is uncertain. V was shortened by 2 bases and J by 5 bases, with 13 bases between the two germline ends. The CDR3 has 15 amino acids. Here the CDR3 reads CASSQPAYGENIQYF. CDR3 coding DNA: TGCGCCAGCAGTCAACCCGCTTATGGTGAAAACATTCAGTACTTC.

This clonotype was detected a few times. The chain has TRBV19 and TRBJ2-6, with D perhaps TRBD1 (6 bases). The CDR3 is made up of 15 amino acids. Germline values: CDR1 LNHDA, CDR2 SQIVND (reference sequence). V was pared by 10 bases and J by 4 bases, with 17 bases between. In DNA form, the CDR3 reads TGTGCCACGAAGCAACAGGGTACCGGGGCCAACGTCCTGACTTTC. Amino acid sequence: CATKQQGTGANVLTF.

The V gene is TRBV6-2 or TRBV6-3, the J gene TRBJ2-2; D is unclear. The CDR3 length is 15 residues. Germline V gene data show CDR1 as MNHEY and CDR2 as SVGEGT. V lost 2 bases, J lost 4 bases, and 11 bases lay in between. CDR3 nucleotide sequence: TGTGCCAGCAGTTACACGGCACACCTCACCGGGGAGCTGTTTTTT. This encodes CASSYTAHLTGELFF.

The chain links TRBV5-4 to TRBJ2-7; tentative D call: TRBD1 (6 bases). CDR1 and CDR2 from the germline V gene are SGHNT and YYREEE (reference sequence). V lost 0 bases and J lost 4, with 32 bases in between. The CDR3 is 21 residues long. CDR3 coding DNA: TGTGCCAGCAGCTTGGGCCCCCGGGACACCATCACTCACTCACTCAAATACGAGCAGTACTTC. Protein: CASSLGPRDTITHSLKYEQYF. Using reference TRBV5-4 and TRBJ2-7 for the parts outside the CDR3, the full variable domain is ETGVTQSPTHLIKTRGQQVTLRCSSQSGHNTVSWYQQALGQGPQFIFQYYREEENGRGNFPPRFSGLQFPNYSSELNVNALELDDSALYLCASSLGPRDTITHSLKYEQYFGPGTRLTVT.

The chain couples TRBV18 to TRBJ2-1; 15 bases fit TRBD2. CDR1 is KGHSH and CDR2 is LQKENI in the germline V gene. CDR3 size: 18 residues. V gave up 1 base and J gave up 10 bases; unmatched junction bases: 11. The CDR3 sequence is CASSPRSGLAGGSREQFF. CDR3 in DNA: TGTGCCAGCTCACCACGGTCGGGACTAGCGGGGGGATCAAGGGAGCAGTTCTTC. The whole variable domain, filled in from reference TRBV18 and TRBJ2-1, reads NAGVMQNPRHLVRRRGQEARLRCSPMKGHSHVYWYRQLPEEGLKFMVYLQKENIIDESGMPKERFSAEFPKEGPSILRIQQVVRGDSAAYFCASSPRSGLAGGSREQFFGPGTRLTVL.

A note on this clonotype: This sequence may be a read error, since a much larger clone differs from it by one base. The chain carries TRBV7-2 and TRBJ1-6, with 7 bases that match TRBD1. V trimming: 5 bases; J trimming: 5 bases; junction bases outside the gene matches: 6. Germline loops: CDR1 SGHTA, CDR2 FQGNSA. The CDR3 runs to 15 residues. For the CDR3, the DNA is TGTGCCAGCAGCCCACTCAGGGGGAATAATTCACCCCTCCACTTT. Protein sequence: CASSPLRGNNSPLHF.

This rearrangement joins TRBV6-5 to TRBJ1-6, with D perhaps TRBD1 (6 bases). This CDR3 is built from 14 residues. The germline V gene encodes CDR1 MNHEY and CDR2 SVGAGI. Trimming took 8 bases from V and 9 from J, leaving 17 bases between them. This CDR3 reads CASGSTGGSSPLHF. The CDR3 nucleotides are TGTGCCAGCGGCAGTACGGGGGGCAGTTCACCCCTCCACTTT.

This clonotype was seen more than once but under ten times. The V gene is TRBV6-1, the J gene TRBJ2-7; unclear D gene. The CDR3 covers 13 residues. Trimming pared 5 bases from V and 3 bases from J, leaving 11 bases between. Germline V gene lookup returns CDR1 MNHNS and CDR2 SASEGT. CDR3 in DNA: TGTGCCAGCAGTCCGGGTTGGGGCTACGAGCAGTACTTC. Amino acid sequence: CASSPGWGYEQYF.